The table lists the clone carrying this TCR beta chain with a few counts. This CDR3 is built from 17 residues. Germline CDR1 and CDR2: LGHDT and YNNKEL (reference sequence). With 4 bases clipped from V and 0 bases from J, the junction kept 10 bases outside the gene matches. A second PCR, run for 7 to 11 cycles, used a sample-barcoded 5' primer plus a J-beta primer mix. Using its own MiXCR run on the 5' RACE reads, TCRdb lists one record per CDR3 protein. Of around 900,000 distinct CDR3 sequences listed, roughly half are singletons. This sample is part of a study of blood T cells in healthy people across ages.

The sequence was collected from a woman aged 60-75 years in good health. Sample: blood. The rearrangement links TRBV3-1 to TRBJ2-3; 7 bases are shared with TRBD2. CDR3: CASSRGGPSGSTDTQYF. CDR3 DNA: TGTGCCAGCAGCCGGGGGGGACCTAGCGGAAGCACAGATACGCAGTATTTT.